This TCR beta chain is drawn from a study of cytomegalovirus exposure and HLA in healthy donors. Study-wide findings and caveats: Highest at DRB1 and lowest at HLA-C, TCR association rates differed among HLA loci in a later analysis. For TCR beta chains, V- and J-gene trimming was later linked to a missense DCLRE1C variant. An analysis that was carried out later associated some 17,000 TCR beta sequences with HLA alleles at 0.05 false discovery rate.

For this clone: Its antigen is still unknown.

The PCR contained 60 Vbeta and 13 Jbeta primers. Profiled with immunoSEQ multiplex PCR; TCRdb holds only in-frame clones, not every one. The sample has under 200,000 clones, around 80% seen once. Trimming shortened V by 2 bases and J by 4 bases, and 14 bases separated the two germline ends. CDR3 size: 15 residues. Germline CDR1 reads MNHNS; CDR2 reads SASEGT. The V call is TRBV6-1, the J call TRBJ1-2; D is possibly TRBD1 (5 bases). The origin of this receptor is a man aged 50 to 59 in good health and CMV-seropositive. The sample taken for sequencing was PBMCs. The CDR3 spells CASSELAGPIYGYTF. For the CDR3, the DNA is TGTGCCAGCAGTGAATTGGCAGGGCCTATCTATGGCTACACCTTC.